These 29 T cell receptor beta chains originate from one sample sequenced in a study of T-cell reconstitution after alpha-beta-depleted transplantation in children. The library targeted TCRbeta and was prepared with unique molecular identifiers. TCRdb ran MiXCR on the PCR reads and lists one entry per CDR3 protein. Of about 90,000 distinct CDR3 sequences listed, around a sixth were seen once; the top ten hold around 20%. The sequenced sample was PBMCs, mostly from graft donor cells, obtained 180 days after TCRalphabeta/CD19-depleted stem cell transplant. The receptors shown here come from a male patient between 2 and 9 years old who had a stem cell transplant for acute lymphoblastic leukemia, so the T cells may come from the graft donor.

In its sample, this clonotype was seen a few times. The genes are TRBV7-2 and TRBJ2-5; 14 positions agree with TRBD2. Trimming cost V 1 base and J 7 bases; bases outside gene matches: 8. The CDR3 sequence is 17 residues long. Germline CDR1 reads SGHTA; CDR2 reads FQGNSA. The CDR3: CASSLVTGLAGAGTQYF. Here the CDR3 DNA reads TGTGCCAGCAGCTTAGTAACGGGACTAGCGGGGGCTGGGACCCAGTACTTC.

V gene TRBV27 combines with J gene TRBJ2-6; D uncertain. The ends were cut back, 8 bases at V and 2 bases at J, with 7 bases in the middle. The CDR3 is 13 amino acids. CDR1 is MNHEY and CDR2 is SMNVEV in the germline V gene (reference sequence). The CDR3 coding sequence is TGTGCCAGCGGACCGGCTGGGGCCAACGTCCTGACTTTC. This codes for CASGPAGANVLTF.

The chain combines TRBV12-3 or TRBV12-4 with TRBJ2-5; TRBD2 agrees at 10 bases. The CDR3 loop spans 14 amino acids. Trimming at V came to 6 bases and at J to 4 bases, leaving 5 bases not matched to a gene. CDR3 bases: TGTGCCAGCAGGGTAGCGGGGGGAGGAGAGACCCAGTACTTC. It codes for CASRVAGGGETQYF.

This clonotype was counted between two and nine times. V is TRBV20-1 and J is TRBJ2-7; TRBD2 agrees at 7 bases. J lost 2 bases, V lost 2 bases, and 6 bases had no gene match. Germline V gene data show CDR1 as DFQATT and CDR2 as SNEGSKA (reference sequence). CDR3 size: 14 residues. The CDR3 DNA reads TGCAGTGCTAGACGAGCGGGACCAACCTACGAGCAGTACTTC. It specifies CSARRAGPTYEQYF.

Only a few counts were recorded for this clonotype. The gene calls are TRBV18 and TRBJ2-1; 11 nucleotides align to TRBD2. V was pared by 3 bases and J by 3 bases, with 4 bases of the junction left unmatched. Germline V gene sequence: CDR1 KGHSH, CDR2 LQKENI. There are 16 residues in the CDR3. CDR3: CASSPSGGANYNEQFF. In DNA form, the CDR3 reads TGTGCCAGCTCACCTAGCGGGGGGGCAAACTACAATGAGCAGTTCTTC.

The chain combines TRBV12-3 or TRBV12-4 with TRBJ2-1, with 9 bases matching TRBD2. V lost 3 bases, J lost 0 bases, and 6 bases stayed unmatched. This CDR3 has 17 residues. CDR3 in amino acids: CASSLWAGGPSYNEQFF. CDR3 nucleotide sequence: TGTGCCAGCAGTTTGTGGGCGGGGGGGCCCTCCTACAATGAGCAGTTCTTC.

The sample holds a few counts of this clonotype. The rearrangement joins TRBV7-2 to TRBJ2-7, with TRBD1 identical over 8 bases. Germline CDR1 reads SGHTA; CDR2 reads FQGNSA. This CDR3 contains 15 residues. V gave up 6 bases and J gave up 1 base; unmatched junction bases: 8. The chain's CDR3 is CASSPGQGASYEQYF. The CDR3 DNA follows: TGTGCCAGCAGTCCCGGGCAGGGGGCTTCCTACGAGCAGTACTTC.

This clonotype has a handful of counts. The genes are TRBV20-1 and TRBJ2-3, with a tentative D call TRBD1 (6 bases). V shed 4 bases and J shed 3 bases, with 20 bases lying between them. The germline CDR1 and CDR2 sequences are DFQATT and SNEGSKA (reference sequence). The CDR3 sequence is 16 residues long. The CDR3 spells CSATELGTPLTDTQYF. The CDR3 DNA follows: TGCAGTGCTACCGAGCTGGGGACACCCCTAACAGATACGCAGTATTTT.

Only a few counts were recorded for this clonotype. The chain employs TRBV29-1 and TRBJ2-3; possible D gene TRBD1, 6 bases. The CDR3 contains 12 residues. The germline CDR1 and CDR2 sequences are SQVTM and ANQGSEA. V was clipped by 4 bases and J by 4 bases, with 9 bases between them. The CDR3 region has the DNA TGCAGCGTTGCGGACAGCTCAGATACGCAGTATTTT. Its translation: CSVADSSDTQYF.

This sequence joins TRBV7-8 and TRBJ1-2; 8 nucleotides line up with TRBD1. The V gene's germline CDR1 is SGHVS and CDR2 FQNEAQ. With V trimmed by 5 bases and J by 5 bases, 7 bases remained unmatched. This CDR3 spans 14 amino acids. The CDR3 DNA reads as TGTGCCAGCAGCCCCCAGGGGGCGGATTATGGCTACACCTTC. Encoded protein: CASSPQGADYGYTF.

This clonotype has more than one count but fewer than ten. The rearrangement links TRBV25-1 to TRBJ2-2; 12 nucleotides align to TRBD1. Trimming took 4 bases from V and 4 from J; bases not matched to a gene: 10. This CDR3 comprises 18 residues. Germline V gives CDR1 MGHDK, CDR2 SYGVNS. The CDR3 sequence is CASSGRDRGPFSTGELFF. DNA for the CDR3: TGTGCCAGCAGTGGCCGGGACAGGGGGCCATTTAGCACCGGGGAGCTGTTTTTT.

The chain has TRBV6-2 or TRBV6-3 and TRBJ2-7, with D perhaps assigned TRBD1 or TRBD2 (6 bases each). The length of the CDR3 is 15 residues. Germline CDR1 and CDR2: MNHEY and SVGEGT. Trimming took 7 bases from V and 5 from J, leaving 21 bases between them. The CDR3 spells CASTPRGQGTHEQYF. The CDR3 nucleotides read TGTGCCAGCACCCCACGGGGGCAGGGTACCCACGAGCAGTACTTC.

The chain joins TRBV2 to TRBJ2-7, with D possibly being TRBD2 (5 bases). Germline CDR1 is SNHLY and CDR2 is FYNNEI. There are 13 residues in the CDR3. With 5 bases removed from V and 3 bases from J, the gap between germline ends came to 11 bases. CDR3 coding DNA: TGTGCCAGCAGTAGCGGCATGAGCTACGAGCAGTACTTC. Translating it yields CASSSGMSYEQYF.

This clonotype appeared a few times. In DNA, the CDR3 is TGTGCCAGCAGGGAGCGGGGGAGCTCCTACAATGAGCAGTTCTTC. It yields the protein CASRERGSSYNEQFF. This sequence joins TRBV4-2 and TRBJ2-1; 8 bases line up with TRBD2. With V trimmed by 6 bases and J by 0 bases, 4 bases remained unmatched. There are 15 residues in the CDR3. Germline V gene data show CDR1 as LGHNA and CDR2 as YNFKEQ.

This clonotype was seen at least ten times. J is TRBJ2-1 and V is TRBV7-9, with unresolved D. The V gene lost 5 bases and the J gene lost 2 bases, with 13 bases spanning the gap. The germline V gene encodes CDR1 SEHNR and CDR2 FQNEAQ (reference sequence). This CDR3 is 15 amino acids long. CDR3 bases: TGTGCCAGCAGCCCTAGAGCCCAAGCCTACAATGAGCAGTTCTTC. Translating gives CASSPRAQAYNEQFF.

V gene TRBV21-1 combines with J gene TRBJ2-1; TRBD2, the D gene given by the table, was not confirmed from the DNA. TRBV21-1 is assigned pseudogene status. This CDR3 comprises 22 residues. The CDR3 reads CASSKSPLSLAGGRIAYNEQFF. For the CDR3, the DNA is TGTGCCAGCAGCAAATCCCCACTCTCCCTAGCGGGGGGCCGAATAGCCTACAATGAGCAGTTCTTC.

The chain recombines TRBV18 with TRBJ1-1; unclear D gene. CDR1 and CDR2 (germline): KGHSH, LQKENI. V lost 6 bases, J lost 6 bases, and 14 bases lay in between. This CDR3 contains 13 residues. CDR3 DNA: TGTGCCAGCTCCCGGGCGGTCTCGGCTGAAGCTTTCTTT. Encoded protein: CASSRAVSAEAFF.

This clonotype was seen only a few times. The genes are TRBV7-8 and TRBJ1-5, with a tentative D call TRBD1 (5 bases). The V gene's germline CDR1 is SGHVS and CDR2 FQNEAQ. The CDR3 has 16 residues. Deletions cut 3 bases from V and 1 base from J, with 13 bases between. The CDR3 loop reads CASSFRYGASNQPQHF. The CDR3 region has the DNA TGTGCCAGCAGCTTTAGATACGGGGCGAGCAATCAGCCCCAGCATTTT.

This clonotype was detected only a few times. The V gene is TRBV5-1, the J gene TRBJ2-5, with 7 bases aligning to TRBD2. Germline V gene data show CDR1 as SGHRS and CDR2 as YFSETQ. Trimming took 4 bases from V and 1 from J; bases not matched to a gene: 10. CDR3 length: 16 amino acids. The CDR3, as DNA: TGCGCCAGCAGCCACCCCCGAGCGGGGATCCAAGAGACCCAGTACTTC. This translates into CASSHPRAGIQETQYF.

As to this clonotype: The junction departs from germline at one end; a sequencing error may be responsible. This chain links TRBV3-1 with TRBJ2-7; 8 nucleotides agree with TRBD1. The germline CDR1 and CDR2 sequences are LGHDT and YNNKEL (reference sequence). This CDR3 comprises 15 residues. The DNA of the CDR3 is TGTGCCAGCTGCCAGGGACAGGCGTACTCCTACGAGCAGTACTTC. Protein product: CASCQGQAYSYEQYF.

This clonotype was seen a handful of times. CDR3 loop: CASSLLFGVDTGELFF. The CDR3 DNA reads as TGTGCCAGCAGTTTACTATTTGGGGTCGACACCGGGGAGCTGTTTTTT. The chain employs TRBV27 and TRBJ2-2, with D unresolved. The CDR3 is made up of 16 amino acids. Germline assignment: CDR1 MNHEY and CDR2 SMNVEV (reference sequence). V dropped 2 bases and J dropped 3 bases, with 13 bases sitting between them.

The V gene is TRBV20-1, the J gene TRBJ2-2; 7 bases are shared with TRBD1. J was trimmed by 1 base and V by 2 bases; bases with no gene match: 10. CDR1 is DFQATT, CDR2 SNEGSKA, per germline (reference sequence). There are 17 residues in the CDR3. CDR3 residues: CSARSPGTERNTGELFF. The CDR3 DNA reads as TGCAGTGCTAGAAGTCCCGGGACAGAAAGGAACACCGGGGAGCTGTTTTTT.

This clonotype was counted between two and nine times. The rearrangement joins TRBV13 to TRBJ1-2; D uncertain. With 5 bases removed from V and 4 bases from J, the gap between germline ends came to 14 bases. CDR3 size: 14 residues. Germline V CDR1 and CDR2: PRHDT, FYEKMQ (reference sequence). Written as DNA, the CDR3 is TGTGCCAGCAGCCGTCGTGGGTCTCTCTATGGCTACACCTTC. Its translation: CASSRRGSLYGYTF.

The chain carries TRBV29-1 and TRBJ2-7; a weak D match, TRBD1 (6 bases). The germline V and J ends were trimmed by 6 bases and 3 bases, with 9 bases remaining between them. CDR1 is SQVTM, CDR2 ANQGSEA, per germline. This CDR3 has 11 residues. The DNA for the CDR3 is TGCAGCGTCCGGACAGACTACGAGCAGTACTTC. Its protein is CSVRTDYEQYF.

This clonotype appeared a few times. The V call is TRBV5-1, the J call TRBJ2-7; 7 positions match TRBD1. The junction had 5 bases not matched to a gene; V was cut back by 0 bases and J by 2 bases. Germline V gene sequence: CDR1 SGHRS, CDR2 YFSETQ. This CDR3 spans 15 amino acids. CDR3 DNA sequence: TGCGCCAGCAGCTTGGGACAGGGCAGGACCTACGAGCAGTACTTC. Encoded protein: CASSLGQGRTYEQYF.

V and J are TRBV29-1 and TRBJ2-3, with D perhaps TRBD2 (7 bases). Trimming removed 6 bases from V and 2 bases from J, with 15 bases in between. The V gene's germline CDR1 is SQVTM and CDR2 ANQGSEA. This CDR3 is 14 amino acids long. The CDR3 coding sequence is TGCAGCGTCCCTCGAGGGGGGGCCACAGATACGCAGTATTTT. Its translation is CSVPRGGATDTQYF.

This clonotype was seen only a few times. In nucleotides, the CDR3 is TGCGCCAGCAGCCAAGATCCCGCCCCAGATACGCAGTATTTT. The encoded protein is CASSQDPAPDTQYF. The chain joins TRBV4-1 to TRBJ2-3; D unresolved. V was cut by 0 bases and J by 4 bases, with 8 bases left in between. Germline V CDR1 and CDR2: MGHRA, YSYEKL. This CDR3 contains 14 residues.

The chain uses TRBV9 and TRBJ1-2, with D maybe TRBD1 (5 bases). Deletions cut 1 base from V and 8 bases from J, with 9 bases between. From germline, CDR1 is SGDLS and CDR2 YYNGEE. The CDR3 has 12 amino acids. This CDR3 is CASSVNQGGYTF. CDR3 nucleotides: TGTGCCAGCAGCGTAAATCAGGGCGGCTACACCTTC.

The table lists this clonotype with a few counts. The chain recombines TRBV3-1 with TRBJ2-3, with D unresolved. With 1 base removed from V and 0 bases from J, the gap between germline ends came to 5 bases. CDR3 size: 14 residues. CDR1 and CDR2 from the germline V gene are LGHDT and YNNKEL (reference sequence). The CDR3 DNA sequence: TGTGCCAGCAGCCAAGTTGGGAGCACAGATACGCAGTATTTT. Amino acid sequence: CASSQVGSTDTQYF.